The T cell receptor beta chain under discussion was sequenced for a study of cytomegalovirus exposure and HLA in healthy donors. V lost 4 bases and J lost 9, with 16 bases in between. The CDR3 loop spans 15 amino acids. Germline loops: CDR1 MNHEY, CDR2 SMNVEV (reference sequence). This table comes from immunoSEQ multiplex PCR, and its TCRdb copy is limited to in-frame clones, with some not included. The sample has about 120,000 clones; about 83% are singletons. This chain connects TRBV27 to TRBJ1-6; D perhaps matches TRBD1 (6 bases). This sequence originates from a woman aged 25 to 39 in good health and CMV-seronegative. The sequenced sample consisted of PBMCs. This chain's CDR3 is CASSSRQGKISPLHF. CDR3 DNA sequence: TGTGCCAGCAGTTCCCGGCAGGGGAAGATTTCACCCCTCCACTTT.